These T cell receptor beta chains were read from a single sample in a study of blood T cell repertoires in COVID-19. Here immunoSEQ multiplex PCR was the method, and the copy in TCRdb shows in-frame clones only, minus some. The sample has about 42,000 clones, 70% to 80% seen once. The sequenced sample was peripheral blood. The receptors were sampled from a man aged 70-80 years with active or convalescent COVID-19. Each CDR3 is given with its conserved first and last residue. A D gene is named only where the DNA matches it firmly. A row's size may be missing; if present it is once, few, many or a size class.

j_call d_call clone_size v_call cdr3_nt cdr3_aa
TRBJ1-5 - - TRBV19 TGTGCCAGTAAGGGAACGGGGAATCAGCCCCAGCATTTT CASKGTGNQPQHF
TRBJ2-1 - - TRBV6-5 TGTGCCGGAATGAGCCACTTGGGGGGCAATGAGCAGTTCTTC CAGMSHLGGNEQFF
TRBJ1-5 - few TRBV19 TGTGCCAGTAGTATCGATCCCGGGACACTCAATCAGCCCCAGCATTTT CASSIDPGTLNQPQHF
TRBJ1-4 - - TRBV28 TGTGCCAGCACGCAGACAACTAATGAAAAACTGTTTTTT CASTQTTNEKLFF
TRBJ2-3 - - TRBV7-9 TGTGCCAGCAGCCTAGACGGGGGAGATACGCAGTATTTT CASSLDGGDTQYF
TRBJ1-4 - - TRBV6-4 TGTGCCAGCAGTGTGAGGGATAATGAAAAACTGTTTTTT CASSVRDNEKLFF
TRBJ1-1 - few TRBV12-3/TRBV12-4 TGTGCCAGCAGTTTTCAGAACACTGAAGCTTTCTTT CASSFQNTEAFF
TRBJ1-6 - once TRBV5-1 TGCGCCAGCAGGGCGGGCCGGGAAAATAATTCACCCCTCCACTTT CASRAGRENNSPLHF
TRBJ2-3 - - TRBV5-1 TGCGCCAGCAGCTTGGTCCCCTCTCCCTCTAGCACAGATACGCAGTATTTT CASSLVPSPSSTDTQYF
TRBJ2-3 - - TRBV4-2 TGTGCCAGCAGCCAAGAATGGTATCGGGCAGGGGGGACAGATACGCAGTATTTT CASSQEWYRAGGTDTQYF
TRBJ2-7 - - TRBV13 - CASSFGPGTYEQYF
TRBJ2-3 TRBD2 - TRBV27 TGTGCCAGCTATAGCGGGGGGGCAGGAGATACGCAGTATTTT CASYSGGAGDTQYF
TRBJ1-6 - - TRBV29-1 TGCAGCGTTGCCCTATTGGCAGAGACAAATTCACCCCTCCACTTT CSVALLAETNSPLHF
TRBJ1-4 - - TRBV4-1 TGCGCCAGCAGCCAAGATGGTCGACCGACGGGGGAAAAACTGTTTTTT CASSQDGRPTGEKLFF
TRBJ1-2 TRBD1 - TRBV5-1 TGCGCCAGCAGCCAGGGACAGAGAAACTATGGCTACACCTTC CASSQGQRNYGYTF
TRBJ2-3 - - TRBV5-4 TGTGCCAGCAGCTTCCCGGGCACAGATACGCAGTATTTT CASSFPGTDTQYF
TRBJ2-7 - - TRBV3-1/TRBV3-2 TGTGCCAGCAGCCAAGATCGAGGCACCTACGAGCAGTACTTC CASSQDRGTYEQYF
TRBJ2-2 - - TRBV7-9 TGTGCCAGCAGGAGTATTTTAAACACCGGGGAGCTGTTTTTT CASRSILNTGELFF
TRBJ1-2 - - TRBV2 TGTGCCAGCGTGGGTGGGAGCTATGGCTACACCTTC CASVGGSYGYTF
TRBJ2-6 - - TRBV6-4 TGTGCCAGCAGTGACTCGCACAGCCTGAAGGGGGCCAACGTCCTGACTTTC CASSDSHSLKGANVLTF
TRBJ2-6 - once TRBV19 TGTGCCAGTAGTATCTCCGGGGCCAACGTCCTGACTTTC CASSISGANVLTF
TRBJ2-5 TRBD2 - TRBV7-8 TGTGCCAGCAGCTTACCCGGGACTAGCGTTACCCAGTACTTC CASSLPGTSVTQYF
TRBJ2-7 - - TRBV19 TGTGCCAGTAGTACACAACTCTCGTCAACGGCGACACACTACGAGCAGTACTTC CASSTQLSSTATHYEQYF
TRBJ2-3 - - TRBV7-2 TGTGCCAGCAGCTTAGGAGGGCCCCTTGCTCATACGCAGTATTTT CASSLGGPLAHTQYF
TRBJ1-4 TRBD1 - TRBV19 TGTGCCAGTAGTCCGCGGGACAGCCTCGGGGAAAAACTGTTTTTT CASSPRDSLGEKLFF
TRBJ2-7 TRBD2 - TRBV11-2 TGTGCCAGCAGACGACTAGCCCACGAGCAGTACTTC CASRRLAHEQYF
TRBJ2-7 TRBD1 - TRBV5-4 TGTGCCAGCAGCTTGGATGGGACAGGGCTTTACGAGCAGTACTTC CASSLDGTGLYEQYF
TRBJ2-7 - - TRBV5-1 TGCGCCAGCAGGACAGGACCGGAAACCTACGAGCAGTACTTC CASRTGPETYEQYF
TRBJ2-7 TRBD1 - TRBV6-5 TGTGCCAGCATCCGGGACAGGGGTCCCTACGAGCAGTACTTC CASIRDRGPYEQYF
TRBJ1-6 TRBD1 - TRBV6-1 TGTGCCAGCAGTGAGCGACAGGGGGAATCACCCCTCCACTTT CASSERQGESPLHF
TRBJ2-3 - - TRBV11-2 TGTGCCAGCAGCTTAGAACGTGGGCGGGGGCGCCTGGATACGCAGTATTTT CASSLERGRGRLDTQYF
TRBJ1-2 TRBD1 - TRBV28 TGTGCCAGCAGTCCTAGCCAGGGGGGAATATATGGCTACACCTTC CASSPSQGGIYGYTF
TRBJ2-3 - - TRBV11-3 TGTGCCAGCAGCGTAGGACAAAACACAGATACGCAGTATTTT CASSVGQNTDTQYF
TRBJ2-3 TRBD1 once TRBV5-1 TGCGCCAGCAGCTCCGGGACAGGTCTTGGGGATACGCAGTATTTT CASSSGTGLGDTQYF
TRBJ2-1 - - TRBV6-1 TGTGCCAGCAGTGAATTATACGGGGGTTACAATGAGCAGTTCTTC CASSELYGGYNEQFF
TRBJ2-5 TRBD1 - TRBV28 TGTGCCAGCAGTTTCCGCCAACTGTCTCTACCGGGACAGGTTCAAGAGACCCAGTACTTC CASSFRQLSLPGQVQETQYF
TRBJ1-2 TRBD1 - TRBV2 TGTGCCAGCAGCGATGGGTTACCGACAGGGAACTATGGCTACACCTTC CASSDGLPTGNYGYTF
TRBJ1-1 - - TRBV2 TGTGCCCAAGGGAGTGGAGACACTGAAGCTTTCTTT CAQGSGDTEAFF
TRBJ2-7 - few TRBV5-1 TGCGCCAGCAGCTTGGACAGTCCCCCCTCATACGAGCAGTACTTC CASSLDSPPSYEQYF
TRBJ2-1 TRBD2 - TRBV5-1 TGCGCCAGCAGCATACTAGCGGGGGGCTACAATGAGCAGTTCTTC CASSILAGGYNEQFF
TRBJ2-1 - - TRBV12-3/TRBV12-4 TGTGCCAGCAGCATGGACAGCCGTTGGCAGTTCTTC CASSMDSRWQFF
TRBJ1-5 TRBD1 few TRBV28 TGTGCCAGCAGCCTACCGGGACAGGGATTTAATCAGCCCCAGCATTTT CASSLPGQGFNQPQHF
TRBJ1-1 - - TRBV2 TGTGCCAGCAAAACAAACACTGAAGCTTTCTTT CASKTNTEAFF
TRBJ2-3 - - TRBV24-1 TGTGCCACCACGGACTCAAACACAGATACGCAGTATTTT CATTDSNTDTQYF
TRBJ1-5 - - TRBV27 TGTGCCAGCAGTTTTGGTCAGGGCAATCAGCCCCAGCATTTT CASSFGQGNQPQHF
TRBJ1-4 - medium-sized TRBV29-1 TGCAGCGTTGCTTCGGGAGAAAAACTGTTTTTT CSVASGEKLFF
TRBJ2-4 - - TRBV6-2/TRBV6-3 TGTGCCAGCAGTTACTCTAGCCTCCAAAACATTCAGTACTTC CASSYSSLQNIQYF
TRBJ2-7 TRBD1 few TRBV7-9 TGTGCCAGCAGCCAGGGACAGGGTGGGGAGCAGTACTTC CASSQGQGGEQYF
TRBJ2-2 - - TRBV5-4 TGTGCCAGCAGCTTGGTCGGCAGGGACGGGGAGCTGTTTTTT CASSLVGRDGELFF
TRBJ1-2 - - TRBV5-1 TGCGCCAGCAGCTTGGAGGGGGAGAACTATGGCTACACCTTC CASSLEGENYGYTF
TRBJ2-5 - few TRBV6-5 TGTGCCAGCAGTTTCGGACAGGGAGGGGAGACCCAGTACTTC CASSFGQGGETQYF
TRBJ2-1 - - TRBV3-1/TRBV3-2 TGTGCCAGCAGCCTTTACGGTAATGAGCAGTTCTTC CASSLYGNEQFF
TRBJ2-7 - - TRBV20-1 TGCAGTGCTAATGACCCTAGCACCTACGAGCAGTACTTC CSANDPSTYEQYF
TRBJ1-2 - - TRBV28 TGTGCCAGCAGTTTAGGTGGGGCAGGCAATGGCTACACCTTC CASSLGGAGNGYTF
TRBJ1-2 - - TRBV28 TGTGCCAGCAGTGTGGCTCCCCGCTATGGCTACACCTTC CASSVAPRYGYTF
TRBJ2-5 - - TRBV2 TGTGCCAGCAGGGCCGACACGGAAGAGACCCAGTACTTC CASRADTEETQYF
TRBJ1-5 - once TRBV6-1 TGTGCCAGCAGTTCCTTATTCGGCGGGAATCAGCCCCAGCATTTT CASSSLFGGNQPQHF
TRBJ2-1 - many TRBV28 TGTGCCAGCAGCCCGGGGGTGGGACTCCCGCGTGAGCAGTTCTTC CASSPGVGLPREQFF